The source of this T cell receptor (beta chain) is a study of CD8 T cells in Susac syndrome. Background on the study: Among the sequenced Susac syndrome patients, six had active disease while 8 or 9 were in remission. Susac syndrome patients were untreated, on corticosteroids with some adding intravenous immunoglobulin, or on intravenous immunoglobulin only. Study-wide results and caveats: As acknowledged by the study, its TCR sequencing and HLA analysis included a relatively small number of individuals.

Comment on this clonotype: Its antigen remains unidentified.

cDNA came from approximately 0.5 to 1 ug RNA primed by random hexamers. In TCRdb, the immunoSEQ multiplex PCR reads were re-called with MiXCR into one record per CDR3 protein. The table lists about 150,000 distinct CDR3 sequences, 85% to 95% of them singletons. This CDR3 has 12 amino acids. The germline CDR1 and CDR2 sequences are SQVTM and ANQGSEA. V gave up 4 bases and J gave up 8 bases, with 14 bases separating them. Specimen: CD4+ T cells from PBMCs. V gene TRBV29-1 combines with J gene TRBJ1-2; D may be TRBD1 (6 bases). This TCR derives from a human donor with Susac syndrome. In nucleotides, the CDR3 is TGCAGCGTTGCTTTACAGGGCTGGGGCTACACCTTC. Protein product: CSVALQGWGYTF.